These 16 T cell receptor beta chains share one sample of origin, sequenced in a study of control samples from healthy donors and cancer patients. Assay: immunoSEQ multiplex PCR; the TCRdb copy retains only in-frame clones and omits some. The sample contains around 80,000 clones, approximately 91% of which appear only once. The sequenced material came from blood. These receptor sequences come from a woman aged 50 to 60 in good health.

V gene TRBV5-1 combines with J gene TRBJ2-3, with D unresolved. The CDR3 runs to 14 residues. The ends were cut back, 2 bases at V and 2 bases at J, with 9 bases in the middle. CDR1 is SGHRS and CDR2 is YFSETQ in the germline V gene. This CDR3 reads CASSFYEDTDTQYF. CDR3 coding DNA: TGCGCCAGCAGCTTCTATGAGGACACAGATACGCAGTATTTT.

The V and J genes are TRBV2 and TRBJ2-1; 8 bases agree with TRBD2. The germline V gene encodes CDR1 SNHLY and CDR2 FYNNEI. V trimming: 5 bases; J trimming: 9 bases; junction bases outside the gene matches: 6. The CDR3 covers 13 residues. CDR3 residues: CASSLQRGSEQFF. The CDR3 DNA reads as TGTGCCAGCAGTTTGCAGCGGGGGAGTGAGCAGTTCTTC.

The rearrangement joins TRBV12-3 or TRBV12-4 to TRBJ2-1, with a tentative D call TRBD2 (5 bases). The CDR3 contains 13 residues. Trimming shortened V by 1 base and J by 10 bases, and 11 bases separated the two germline ends. CDR3 bases: TGTGCCAGCAGTTTAGTGGGAGCGGAGGAGCAGTTCTTC. The encoded protein is CASSLVGAEEQFF.

The chain combines TRBV6-5 with TRBJ1-4; D is unresolved. Germline CDR1 is MNHEY and CDR2 is SVGAGI. The length of the CDR3 is 15 residues. Between the trimmed V and J ends, which lost 2 bases and 3 bases, there was a span of 10 bases. The CDR3 coding sequence is TGTGCCAGCAGTTACGCAAACACGGCTAATGAAAAACTGTTTTTT. Amino acids: CASSYANTANEKLFF.

The chain has TRBV10-3 and TRBJ2-1; 8 positions match TRBD2. In germline, CDR1 is ENHRY, CDR2 SYGVKD. The V gene end was trimmed by 8 bases and the J gene end by 15 bases; junction bases not matched to a gene: 12. The CDR3 sequence is 12 residues long. The CDR3 loop is CAIVSTGGLLFF. The CDR3 bases are TGTGCCATCGTCTCCACGGGGGGGTTATTGTTCTTC.

The chain carries TRBV5-1 and TRBJ2-6; TRBD1 matches at 9 bases. CDR1 and CDR2 from the germline V gene are SGHRS and YFSETQ. With V trimmed by 5 bases and J by 4 bases, 4 bases remained unmatched. This CDR3 has 15 amino acids. The CDR3 bases are TGCGCCAGCAGAAGGACAGGGGTCGGGGCCAACGTCCTGACTTTC. Protein sequence: CASRRTGVGANVLTF.

The V and J genes are TRBV25-1 and TRBJ2-1; 10 bases map to TRBD1. Germline assignment: CDR1 MGHDK and CDR2 SYGVNS. The CDR3 length is 15 residues. With V trimmed by 4 bases and J by 7 bases, 7 bases remained unmatched. The CDR3 loop is CASSGRGQGSNEQFF. The CDR3 DNA follows: TGTGCCAGCAGTGGGAGGGGACAGGGGAGTAATGAGCAGTTCTTC.

This chain connects TRBV4-1 to TRBJ1-2; tentative D call: TRBD1 (5 bases). The germline V gene encodes CDR1 MGHRA and CDR2 YSYEKL. This CDR3 contains 17 residues. Trimming shortened V by 0 bases and J by 6 bases, and 20 bases separated the two germline ends. The CDR3 here is CASSQESSGMYGDGYTF. The CDR3 coding sequence is TGCGCCAGCAGCCAAGAGTCATCAGGGATGTATGGAGATGGCTACACCTTC.

The chain carries TRBV5-1 and TRBJ2-1; 11 bases are shared with TRBD1. Germline lookup yields CDR1 SGHRS and CDR2 YFSETQ. The CDR3 covers 14 residues. With 7 bases clipped from V and 7 bases from J, the junction kept 7 bases outside the gene matches. Here the CDR3 reads CASGRDRGINEQFF. The CDR3, as DNA: TGCGCCAGCGGCCGGGACAGGGGGATTAATGAGCAGTTCTTC. The full variable domain, rest sourced from reference TRBV5-1 and TRBJ2-1, is KAGVTQTPRYLIKTRGQQVTLSCSPISGHRSVSWYQQTPGQGLQFLFEYFSETQRNKGNFPGRFSGRQFSNSRSEMNVSTLELGDSALYLCASGRDRGINEQFFGPGTRLTVL.

This clone was seen only once. The J gene is TRBJ2-1, the V gene TRBV6-6; D may match TRBD1 or TRBD2 (6 bases each). V dropped 5 bases and J dropped 4 bases, with 30 bases sitting between them. Germline values: CDR1 MNHNY, CDR2 SVGAGI (reference sequence). The CDR3 extends over 20 amino acids. The CDR3 DNA is TGTGCCAGCAGTCGAACCCGGGACACGCGACCCGGAGGGGTATACAATGAGCAGTTCTTC. Its translation: CASSRTRDTRPGGVYNEQFF.

This chain joins TRBV15 and TRBJ2-3, with a possible D match to TRBD1 (5 bases). This CDR3 contains 12 residues. Germline CDR1 reads LNHNV; CDR2 reads YYDKDF (reference sequence). V was clipped by 5 bases and J by 7 bases, with 10 bases between them. The CDR3 here is CATSHRRNTQYF. The CDR3 DNA sequence: TGTGCCACCAGCCACAGGCGAAATACGCAGTATTTT.

The gene calls are TRBV5-1 and TRBJ2-3; TRBD2 might be the D (6 bases). CDR1 is SGHRS and CDR2 is YFSETQ in the germline V gene. The CDR3 is 14 residues long. Trimming shortened V by 0 bases and J by 2 bases, and 7 bases separated the two germline ends. The CDR3 loop reads CASSLGGDTDTQYF. The CDR3 nucleotides read TGCGCCAGCAGCTTGGGCGGGGACACAGATACGCAGTATTTT.

This chain connects TRBV5-1 to TRBJ2-3; D gene uncertain. CDR1 and CDR2 from the germline V gene are SGHRS and YFSETQ. This CDR3 is 12 amino acids long. Trimming cost V 5 bases and J 6 bases, with 10 bases left between them. The CDR3 protein is CASRTTFDTQYF. The CDR3 region has the DNA TGCGCCAGCAGGACCACATTTGATACGCAGTATTTT.

The gene calls are TRBV6-4 and TRBJ1-1; the D is unclear. Germline CDR1 reads MRHNA; CDR2 reads SNTAGT. CDR3 length: 13 residues. The germline V and J ends were trimmed by 6 bases and 3 bases, with 11 bases remaining between them. The DNA for the CDR3 is TGTGCCAGCAGGGCGCAGTTGGACACTGAAGCTTTCTTT. Its translation: CASRAQLDTEAFF.

The chain links TRBV27 to TRBJ2-7, with D perhaps matching TRBD1 (5 bases). This CDR3 has 16 residues. Germline assignment: CDR1 MNHEY and CDR2 SMNVEV (reference sequence). Trimming cost V 0 bases and J 1 base, with 13 bases left between them. The CDR3 loop is CASSLSAGFISYEQYF. DNA of the CDR3: TGTGCCAGCAGTTTATCCGCAGGGTTTATTTCCTACGAGCAGTACTTC.

CDR3 sequence: CASSLGRWNQPQHF. In DNA form, the CDR3 reads TGTGCCAGCAGTCTGGGTCGGTGGAATCAGCCCCAGCATTTT. The chain has TRBV5-6 and TRBJ1-5; no clear D gene. Trimming took off 5 bases at V and 4 bases at J, with 13 bases between the two ends. The CDR3 loop spans 14 amino acids. The germline gives CDR1 SGHDT, CDR2 YYEEEE.